This T cell receptor beta chain was observed in a study of cytomegalovirus exposure and HLA in healthy donors. Turning to the study itself: Previous work identified some 120 million unique TCR beta sequences from 200 million or so T cells.

CDR3 length: 12 amino acids. From germline, CDR1 is GTSNPN and CDR2 SVGIG (reference sequence). V was cut by 2 bases and J by 1 base, with 5 bases left in between. The PCR contained 60 Vbeta and 13 Jbeta primers. Method: immunoSEQ multiplex PCR; TCRdb's copy keeps in-frame clones and lacks some. The table records fewer than 85,000 clones, 74% of them present only once. This sequence originates from a man aged 40-49 years in good health and CMV-seropositive. The specimen was PBMCs. The chain carries TRBV30 and TRBJ1-1; D is unresolved. The CDR3 DNA sequence: TGTGCCTGGAGTCAGGCGAACACTGAAGCTTTCTTT. Translated: CAWSQANTEAFF.